The 6 T cell receptor beta chains below were found in one sample sequenced in a study of blood T cell repertoires in COVID-19. Repertoires were generated with immunoSEQ multiplex PCR, while TCRdb's copy carries only in-frame clones and drops some. This sample carries approximately 350,000 clones, roughly 90% of them seen once, and the ten largest clones take 6% to 8.5%. The specimen was peripheral blood. The receptors here all came from an older woman with COVID-19, enrolled during active disease.

The chain is built from TRBV3-1 (or the pseudogene TRBV3-2) and TRBJ1-5; D is perhaps TRBD1 (5 bases). The CDR3 is 16 residues long. Germline lookup yields CDR1 LGHDT and CDR2 YNNKEL (reference sequence). Trimming removed 0 bases from V and 1 base from J, with 10 bases in between. CDR3 protein: CASSQESGLSNQPQHF. The DNA of the CDR3 is TGTGCCAGCAGCCAAGAGTCAGGGCTGAGCAATCAGCCCCAGCATTTT.

The rearrangement joins TRBV10-3 to TRBJ1-6; 10 positions match TRBD1. This CDR3 comprises 16 residues. The trim removed 3 bases at V and 6 bases at J, leaving 5 bases unmatched. Germline V gene sequence: CDR1 ENHRY, CDR2 SYGVKD. The CDR3 nucleotides are TGTGCCATCAGTGAACCCCGGACAGGGGGTAATTCACCCCTCCACTTT. This codes for CAISEPRTGGNSPLHF.

The CDR3, as DNA: TGTGCCAGCAGCCAAGGGCTAGCGGGGAACTCTGGGGCCAACGTCCTGACTTTC. As protein: CASSQGLAGNSGANVLTF. This rearrangement joins TRBV3-1 (or the pseudogene TRBV3-2) to TRBJ2-6; 9 bases agree with TRBD2. The CDR3 is 18 amino acids. From germline, CDR1 is LGHDT and CDR2 YNNKEL (reference sequence). After removal of 1 base from V and 0 bases from J, the junction contained 4 bases not matched to a gene.

The chain combines TRBV7-8 with TRBJ1-1; 8 bases fit TRBD1. Per the germline V gene, CDR1 is SGHVS and CDR2 is FQNEAQ. This CDR3 contains 19 residues. The J segment lost 1 base and the V segment lost 6 bases, leaving 19 bases of the junction unmatched. The CDR3 spells CASSSTRLPGQAGNTEAFF. The CDR3 DNA sequence: TGTGCCAGCAGTTCAACTAGACTTCCGGGACAGGCAGGGAACACTGAAGCTTTCTTT. Full variable domain (rest looked up from reference TRBV7-8 and TRBJ1-1): GAGVSQSPRYKVAKRGQDVALRCDPISGHVSLFWYQQALGQGPEFLTYFQNEAQLDKSGLPSDRFFAERPEGSVSTLKIQRTQQEDSAVYLCASSSTRLPGQAGNTEAFFGQGTRLTVV.

The rearrangement joins TRBV27 to TRBJ2-2, with no clear D. CDR1 and CDR2 from the germline V gene are MNHEY and SMNVEV (reference sequence). Trimming left V 10 bases short and J 3 bases short, with 15 bases between. CDR3 size: 14 residues. DNA for the CDR3: TGTGCCACCTTTGGCGCGGATCACACCGGGGAGCTGTTTTTT. Translating it yields CATFGADHTGELFF.

The table lists this clone with a count of one. The chain is built from TRBV29-1 and TRBJ1-1; D is ambiguous. V lost 3 bases and J 0 bases, leaving 14 bases between the germline ends. The germline V gene has CDR1 SQVTM and CDR2 ANQGSEA. CDR3 size: 15 residues. The CDR3 DNA is TGCAGCGTTGACGCGACTCCAAACTTGAACACTGAAGCTTTCTTT. Translation gives CSVDATPNLNTEAFF.